This entry features one TCR beta chain sequence. The assay was immunoSEQ multiplex PCR, and TCRdb's table has in-frame clones only and misses some. This sample carries approximately 200,000 clones, 90% of them seen once, and the ten largest clones take 1.2%. These data come from a study of blood T cell repertoires in COVID-19. The overall study: Samples representing acute and convalescent COVID-19 were sourced from the United States, Italy and Spain.

This CDR3 has 15 residues. Trimming stripped 6 bases from V and 6 bases from J, with 19 bases between. In germline, CDR1 is MNHEY, CDR2 SVGEGT. Enrollees, about 18 to 95 years old, lived in approximately 24 US areas. Each recovered donor of Cohort 3 presented with two negative PCRs, clearance, or symptom resolution. This clonotype originated in a man aged 30 to 45 who had recovered from COVID-19. Material: PBMCs or T cells enriched from blood (not recorded which). The genes are TRBV6-2 or TRBV6-3 and TRBJ2-3; tentative D call: TRBD2 (5 bases). CDR3 nucleotides: TGTGCCAGCAGCTTACTCCGGTACTCGGGGGATACGCAGTATTTT. Protein sequence: CASSLLRYSGDTQYF.